This TCR beta chain was profiled in a study of T-cell reconstitution after alpha-beta-depleted transplantation in children. Whole-study results and caveats: Several hundred graft clones that had expanded were reportedly the source of alpha-beta T cells about two months after transplant. The high TCRbeta diversity at day 60 in some patients came from surviving recipient T cells and thymic progenitors. After one year, T-cell counts and TCRbeta diversity mostly came from new T cells.

About this clonotype itself: As yet, its antigen is unknown.

The authors prepared the TCRbeta library with unique molecular identifiers. Via MiXCR, TCRdb re-called the PCR reads, giving one row per CDR3 protein. The sample records around 440,000 distinct CDR3 sequences, about 10% being singletons. The TCR originated in a child aged 2-9 years with inherited bone marrow failure, due to receive a stem cell transplant. The starting material was PBMCs, obtained before TCRalphabeta/CD19-depleted stem cell transplant.

The DNA for the CDR3 is TGTGCCAGCAGCTTTATAGCGGGAGGCGAGCAGTACTTC. Amino acid sequence: CASSFIAGGEQYF. The genes are TRBV5-4 and TRBJ2-7; 10 nucleotides align to TRBD2. The junction had 2 bases not matched to a gene; V was cut back by 2 bases and J by 6 bases. The CDR3 runs to 13 residues. The germline V gene encodes CDR1 SGHNT and CDR2 YYREEE (reference sequence).